These 27 T cell receptor beta chains were sequenced from one sample in a study of OX40 agonist ivuxolimab in advanced cancers. Produced via immunoSEQ multiplex PCR; TCRdb's table is partial and in-frame only. The sample shows tens of thousands of clones, roughly nine tenths of them seen only once. Sequencing was performed on CD4+ or CD8+ T cells sorted from blood, taken in a trial of the OX40 agonist ivuxolimab. These receptors were obtained from an adult with an advanced solid tumor such as melanoma, head and neck, liver or kidney cancer.

This clone was seen a single time. The CDR3 DNA follows: TGCGCCAGCAGCTCTCGGGGACTAGCGGGAGCCGGGGAGCTGTTTTTT. This encodes CASSSRGLAGAGELFF. This chain links TRBV5-1 with TRBJ2-2, with TRBD2 identical over 14 bases. V trimming: 3 bases; J trimming: 6 bases; junction bases outside the gene matches: 4. The CDR3 sequence is 16 residues long. CDR1 is SGHRS and CDR2 is YFSETQ in the germline V gene.

The rearrangement links TRBV19 to TRBJ2-3, with 8 bases lining up with TRBD2. The CDR3 covers 17 residues. CDR1 and CDR2 from the germline V gene are LNHDA and SQIVND (reference sequence). With V trimmed by 1 base and J by 3 bases, 9 bases remained unmatched. CDR3 residues: CASSIGGSGSRTDTQYF. Written as DNA, the CDR3 is TGTGCCAGTAGTATAGGAGGGAGCGGGAGTCGTACAGATACGCAGTATTTT. The full variable domain, with the rest looked up from reference TRBV19 and TRBJ2-3, is DGGITQSPKYLFRKEGQNVTLSCEQNLNHDAMYWYRQDPGQGLRLIYYSQIVNDFQKGDIAEGYSVSREKKESFPLTVTSAQKNPTAFYLCASSIGGSGSRTDTQYFGPGTRLTVL.

V is TRBV7-3 and J is TRBJ2-2; no firm D call. Per germline, CDR1 SGHTA and CDR2 FQGTGA. The CDR3 extends over 15 amino acids. V lost 5 bases, J lost 0 bases, and 10 bases lay in between. CDR3 coding DNA: TGTGCCAGCAGCCGCACCGGATCGAACACCGGGGAGCTGTTTTTT. Translating it yields CASSRTGSNTGELFF.

This sequence joins TRBV9 and TRBJ2-3; the match to TRBD2 covers 12 bases. Unmatched junction bases numbered 7, after V lost 4 bases and J lost 1 base. Germline V lookup: CDR1 SGDLS, CDR2 YYNGEE. This CDR3 has 17 residues. The CDR3 sequence is CASSTRLAGAGTDTQYF. The DNA of the CDR3 is TGTGCCAGCAGCACCCGACTAGCGGGGGCCGGCACAGATACGCAGTATTTT.

The chain recombines TRBV15 with TRBJ1-3; D is uncertain. The V end lost 0 bases, the J end lost 0 bases, and 6 bases lay between the germline ends. This CDR3 region has 15 residues. From germline, CDR1 is LNHNV and CDR2 YYDKDF (reference sequence). Here the CDR3 DNA reads TGTGCCACCAGCAGAGATAGGGTCTCTGGAAACACCATATATTTT. It specifies CATSRDRVSGNTIYF.

V is TRBV6-5 and J is TRBJ2-7, with unresolved D. Trimming pared 6 bases from V and 4 bases from J, leaving 19 bases between. The CDR3 is 15 residues long. Germline V CDR1 and CDR2: MNHEY, SVGAGI. CDR3 in amino acids: CASSPRNRPGYEQYF. DNA of the CDR3: TGTGCCAGCAGCCCCAGGAATCGTCCCGGATACGAGCAGTACTTC.

This clone was found once. V gene TRBV28 combines with J gene TRBJ2-1; 15 bases match TRBD2. The CDR3 is made up of 18 amino acids. The V segment lost 6 bases and the J segment 8 bases; nucleotides outside the gene matches: 14. Germline assignment: CDR1 MDHEN and CDR2 SYDVKM. The CDR3 bases are TGTGCCAGCAGACCCCCGGGACTAGCGGGAGGTGGTTATGATGAGCAGTTCTTC. Amino acids: CASRPPGLAGGGYDEQFF.

The chain combines TRBV30 with TRBJ1-2; a weak D match, TRBD1 (5 bases). The CDR3 consists of 13 residues. Trimming took off 2 bases at V and 4 bases at J, with 11 bases between the two ends. Germline V lookup: CDR1 GTSNPN, CDR2 SVGIG (reference sequence). CDR3 coding DNA: TGTGCCTGGAGTAGACAGAGAGTCTATGGCTACACCTTC. Translated: CAWSRQRVYGYTF.

The CDR3 DNA sequence: TGCGCCAGCAGCCGGGGACAGGGGAGCACTGAAGCTTTCTTT. Amino acid sequence: CASSRGQGSTEAFF. The rearrangement uses TRBV5-1 and TRBJ1-1; the match to TRBD1 covers 10 bases. Trimming at V came to 4 bases and at J to 4 bases, leaving 4 bases not matched to a gene. From germline, CDR1 is SGHRS and CDR2 YFSETQ. This CDR3 region has 14 residues. Full variable domain (remainder filled in from reference TRBV5-1 and TRBJ1-1): KAGVTQTPRYLIKTRGQQVTLSCSPISGHRSVSWYQQTPGQGLQFLFEYFSETQRNKGNFPGRFSGRQFSNSRSEMNVSTLELGDSALYLCASSRGQGSTEAFFGQGTRLTVV.

The rearrangement uses TRBV2 and TRBJ1-5, with D perhaps matching TRBD1 (5 bases). CDR1 is SNHLY and CDR2 is FYNNEI in the germline V gene. The CDR3 is made up of 15 amino acids. V lost 5 bases, J lost 4 bases, and 15 bases lay in between. CDR3: CASSHNTKGNQPQHF. Written as DNA, the CDR3 is TGTGCCAGCAGTCATAATACCAAGGGGAATCAGCCCCAGCATTTT.

This clone has only one observation. This chain links TRBV5-4 with TRBJ2-2; a weak D match, TRBD2 (7 bases). Per germline, CDR1 SGHNT and CDR2 YYREEE (reference sequence). The ends were cut back, 4 bases at V and 5 bases at J, with 15 bases in the middle. CDR3 length: 15 amino acids. CDR3 protein: CASSPGGPPTGELFF. The CDR3 nucleotides read TGTGCCAGCAGCCCGGGGGGCCCCCCGACCGGGGAGCTGTTTTTT.

The chain joins TRBV7-3 to TRBJ2-1; 7 bases are a match to TRBD2. The germline CDR1 and CDR2 sequences are SGHTA and FQGTGA. V dropped 2 bases and J dropped 3; count of bases not matched to a gene: 4. The CDR3 is 15 amino acids. The CDR3: CASSLGGGNYNEQFF. The DNA of the CDR3 is TGTGCCAGCAGCTTAGGGGGAGGGAACTACAATGAGCAGTTCTTC.

The chain combines TRBV11-2 with TRBJ1-2; D uncertain. This CDR3 spans 15 amino acids. The germline CDR1 and CDR2 sequences are SGHAT and FQNNGV. V shed 5 bases and J shed 4 bases, with 17 bases lying between them. CDR3 in amino acids: CASSLDGRGIYGYTF. DNA for the CDR3: TGTGCCAGCAGCCTCGACGGGCGTGGGATCTATGGCTACACCTTC.

This rearrangement joins TRBV5-1 to TRBJ2-7, with TRBD1 matching 8 bases. The CDR3 length is 14 residues. The V gene's germline CDR1 is SGHRS and CDR2 YFSETQ. With 0 bases clipped from V and 6 bases from J, the junction kept 5 bases outside the gene matches. This CDR3 reads CASSLEGQASEQYF. DNA for the CDR3: TGCGCCAGCAGCTTGGAGGGACAGGCATCCGAGCAGTACTTC.

The chain is built from TRBV9 and TRBJ2-3, with D perhaps matching TRBD1 or TRBD2 (6 bases each). The CDR3 totals 16 residues. Germline lookup yields CDR1 SGDLS and CDR2 YYNGEE. The V and J ends lost 0 bases and 1 base respectively, with 12 bases between them. CDR3 coding DNA: TGTGCCAGCAGCGTAGGTACGGGGGCAGGCACAGATACGCAGTATTTT. It is translated as CASSVGTGAGTDTQYF. Full variable domain (outside the CDR3, taken from reference TRBV9 and TRBJ2-3): DSGVTQTPKHLITATGQRVTLRCSPRSGDLSVYWYQQSLDQGLQFLIQYYNGEERAKGNILERFSAQQFPDLHSELNLSSLELGDSALYFCASSVGTGAGTDTQYFGPGTRLTVL.

The V and J genes are TRBV29-1 and TRBJ1-5, with D possibly being TRBD1 (5 bases). The CDR3 has 13 residues. From germline, CDR1 is SQVTM and CDR2 ANQGSEA. V shed 6 bases and J shed 3 bases, with 12 bases lying between them. The CDR3, as DNA: TGCAGCGTCCGGGACGGATTCAATCAGCCCCAGCATTTT. Translated: CSVRDGFNQPQHF.

V usage is TRBV19 and J usage is TRBJ2-2; D perhaps matches TRBD2 (6 bases). V lost 6 bases and J 6 bases, leaving 17 bases between the germline ends. CDR1 and CDR2 from the germline V gene are LNHDA and SQIVND (reference sequence). CDR3 size: 15 residues. As DNA, the CDR3 is TGTGCCAGTAGCCTTTTTACTAGCCTTGCCGGGGAGCTGTTTTTT. This codes for CASSLFTSLAGELFF.

V and J are TRBV6-1 and TRBJ2-7; tentatively, D is TRBD1 (6 bases). The V gene lost 6 bases and the J gene lost 3 bases, with 9 bases spanning the gap. This CDR3 is built from 12 residues. Germline V gene sequence: CDR1 MNHNS, CDR2 SASEGT. CDR3 region: CASRLQGYEQYF. The DNA of the CDR3 is TGTGCCAGCAGATTACAGGGCTACGAGCAGTACTTC.

This sequence joins TRBV19 and TRBJ1-5; D is possibly TRBD1 (5 bases). Germline values: CDR1 LNHDA, CDR2 SQIVND (reference sequence). V shed 5 bases and J shed 5 bases, with 19 bases lying between them. The CDR3 contains 16 residues. CDR3 bases: TGTGCCAGTAGTCCCCGGGACGAAGACCTATATCAGCCCCAGCATTTT. Its protein is CASSPRDEDLYQPQHF.

The chain combines TRBV2 with TRBJ2-1; TRBD1 is a possible D gene (5 bases). Germline CDR1 reads SNHLY; CDR2 reads FYNNEI. The CDR3 sequence is 13 residues long. V was clipped by 6 bases and J by 5 bases, with 11 bases between them. The CDR3 here is CASRDNPNNEQFF. DNA of the CDR3: TGTGCCAGCAGGGACAACCCGAACAATGAGCAGTTCTTC.

The rearrangement links TRBV14 to TRBJ2-7, with 9 nucleotides matching TRBD1. V was clipped by 5 bases and J by 2 bases; unmatched bases: 4. The CDR3 contains 14 residues. Germline values: CDR1 SGHDN, CDR2 FVKESK. CDR3 protein: CASSGQGPPYEQYF. CDR3 DNA sequence: TGTGCCAGCAGCGGACAGGGGCCCCCCTACGAGCAGTACTTC.

This chain connects TRBV2 to TRBJ1-5; D not resolved. V was trimmed by 6 bases and J by 6 bases, leaving 18 bases between them. The length of the CDR3 is 15 residues. The germline CDR1 and CDR2 sequences are SNHLY and FYNNEI. The CDR3 nucleotides are TGTGCCAGCAGGGAAAGGATAGGAATCCCTCAGCCCCAGCATTTT. Its translation: CASRERIGIPQPQHF.

The chain uses TRBV9 and TRBJ1-1; D not resolved. Trimming removed 3 bases at V and 2 bases at J, with 11 bases between. Germline values: CDR1 SGDLS, CDR2 YYNGEE. CDR3 length equals 14 residues. The CDR3 region is CASSASPENTEAFF. The CDR3 DNA sequence: TGTGCCAGCAGCGCTTCTCCAGAAAACACTGAAGCTTTCTTT.

The rearrangement joins TRBV30 to TRBJ2-7; D not certain. Germline assignment: CDR1 GTSNPN and CDR2 SVGIG (reference sequence). Trimming removed 0 bases from V and 2 bases from J, with 2 bases in between. CDR3 length: 11 amino acids. As DNA, the CDR3 is TGTGCCTGGAGTGTAACCTACGAGCAGTACTTC. This sequence encodes CAWSVTYEQYF.

This chain joins TRBV5-1 and TRBJ1-2; unclear D gene. From germline, CDR1 is SGHRS and CDR2 YFSETQ. This CDR3 contains 12 residues. Trimming cost V 5 bases and J 3 bases, with 8 bases left between them. The CDR3 reads CASSSDDYGYTF. The CDR3 coding sequence is TGCGCCAGCAGTTCCGACGACTATGGCTACACCTTC.

The gene calls are TRBV7-9 and TRBJ2-7; TRBD1 aligns across 7 bases. Germline values: CDR1 SEHNR, CDR2 FQNEAQ (reference sequence). V lost 5 bases and J lost 2; bases outside the gene matches: 12. The length of the CDR3 is 16 residues. CDR3 protein: CASSPDRDSKPYEQYF. The CDR3 nucleotides are TGTGCCAGCAGCCCCGACCGGGACAGTAAACCCTACGAGCAGTACTTC.

The genes are TRBV6-1 and TRBJ2-6, with TRBD1 matching over 8 bases. The CDR3 is 15 amino acids. Germline V gene sequence: CDR1 MNHNS, CDR2 SASEGT. J gave up 9 bases and V 3 bases, and 7 bases lay outside the gene matches. The CDR3 coding sequence is TGTGCCAGCAGTGACCCGACAGGGGTTGGCAACGTCCTGACTTTC. Translated, it gives CASSDPTGVGNVLTF.